The clone carrying this T cell receptor (beta chain) was picked up many times. The antigen remains unidentified. This record comes from a study of tumor-infiltrating lymphocytes in primary liver carcinoma. Study information: Patients underwent resection of primary liver carcinoma.

Overall study results and limits: Left bulk and unsorted, the samples did not allow CD4+ and CD8+ repertoires to be compared.

It was unsorted whole blood that yielded blood RNA, and germline DNA was also extracted. Researchers generated TCR beta cDNA from roughly 500 ng of total RNA, relying on a constant-region primer. Slightly modified ARM-PCR, run as three nested multiplex PCR rounds, produced the TCR beta libraries. Researchers ran the first two PCR rounds for roughly 11 cycles each with TRBV1-TRBV30 forward primers and a C-beta reverse primer. TCRdb re-called the multiplex PCR reads through MiXCR, storing one row per CDR3 protein. This sample has 330,000 or so distinct CDR3 sequences, with around three fifths found just once. Germline assignment: CDR1 LGHNA and CDR2 YNFKEQ. The trim removed 4 bases at V and 7 bases at J, leaving 8 bases unmatched. The CDR3 spans 16 residues.

This clonotype originated in a man aged 40-55 years with primary liver carcinoma and hepatitis B virus infection. The V and J genes are TRBV4-2 and TRBJ2-2, with TRBD2 matching 11 bases. Sequenced material: peripheral blood. CDR3 protein: CASSPESLAGGGELFF. As DNA, the CDR3 is TGTGCCAGCAGCCCCGAATCGCTAGCGGGAGGCGGGGAGCTGTTTTTT.